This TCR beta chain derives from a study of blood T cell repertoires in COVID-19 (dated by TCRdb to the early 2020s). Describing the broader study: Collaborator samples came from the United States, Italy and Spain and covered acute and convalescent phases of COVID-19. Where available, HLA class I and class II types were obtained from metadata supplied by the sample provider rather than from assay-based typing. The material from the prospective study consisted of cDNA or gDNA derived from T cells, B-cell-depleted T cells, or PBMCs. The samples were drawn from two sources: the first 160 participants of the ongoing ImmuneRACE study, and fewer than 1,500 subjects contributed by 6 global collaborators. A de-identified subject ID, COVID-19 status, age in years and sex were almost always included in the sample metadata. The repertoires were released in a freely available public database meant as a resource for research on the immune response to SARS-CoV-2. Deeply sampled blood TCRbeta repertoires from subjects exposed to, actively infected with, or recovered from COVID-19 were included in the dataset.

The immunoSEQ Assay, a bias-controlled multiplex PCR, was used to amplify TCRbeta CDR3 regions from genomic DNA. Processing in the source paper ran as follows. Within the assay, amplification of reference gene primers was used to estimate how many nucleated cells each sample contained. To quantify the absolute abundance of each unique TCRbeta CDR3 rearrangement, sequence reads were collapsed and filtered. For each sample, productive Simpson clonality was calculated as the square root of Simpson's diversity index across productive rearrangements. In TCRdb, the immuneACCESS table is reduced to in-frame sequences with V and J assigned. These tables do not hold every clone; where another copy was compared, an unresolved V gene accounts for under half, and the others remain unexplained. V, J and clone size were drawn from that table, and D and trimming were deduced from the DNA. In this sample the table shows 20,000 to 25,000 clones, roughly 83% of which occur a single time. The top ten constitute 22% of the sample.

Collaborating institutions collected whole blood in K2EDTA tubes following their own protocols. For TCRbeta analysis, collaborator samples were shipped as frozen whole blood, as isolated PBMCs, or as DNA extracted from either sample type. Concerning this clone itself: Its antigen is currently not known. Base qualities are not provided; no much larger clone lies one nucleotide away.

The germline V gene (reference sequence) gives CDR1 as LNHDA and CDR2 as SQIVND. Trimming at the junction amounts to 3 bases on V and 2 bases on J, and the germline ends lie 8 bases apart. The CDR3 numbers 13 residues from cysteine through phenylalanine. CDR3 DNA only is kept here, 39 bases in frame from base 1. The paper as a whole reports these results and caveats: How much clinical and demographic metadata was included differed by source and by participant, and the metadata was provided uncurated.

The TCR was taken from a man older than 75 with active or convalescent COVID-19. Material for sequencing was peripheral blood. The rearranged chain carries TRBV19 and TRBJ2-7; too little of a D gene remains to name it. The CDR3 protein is CASSINRAYEQYF. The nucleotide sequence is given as TGTGCCAGTAGTATTAACAGAGCCTACGAGCAGTACTTC.